Listed here is a single TCR beta chain. What it recognizes is unknown. The data stem from a study of T cell responses to AZD1222 COVID-19 vaccine. As for the study in general: Second-dose schedules of about 4 or about 12 weeks were combined. General study points: Most donors were white British and more were female, and clonal diversity was possibly underestimated. Repertoire samples came only from after the peak T cell response. Seropositive status at baseline applied to only five to seven AZD1222 recipients.

Trimming shortened V by 7 bases and J by 5 bases, and 15 bases separated the two germline ends. Germline assignment: CDR1 LNHDA and CDR2 SQIVND (reference sequence). The length of the CDR3 is 14 residues. The data were produced by immunoSEQ multiplex PCR, yet TCRdb's version contains in-frame clones alone and is incomplete. This table has roughly 160,000 clones, 80% to 90% appearing once. This specimen was peripheral blood, taken on day 0 of AZD1222 vaccination. V is TRBV19 and J is TRBJ1-5; possibly TRBD1 for D (6 bases). The clonotype was recovered from an adult in good health. The CDR3: CASNAGQPYQPQHF. DNA for the CDR3: TGTGCCAGTAACGCCGGACAGCCTTATCAGCCCCAGCATTTT.